These T cell receptor beta chains were read from a single sample in a study of CD8 T cells in Susac syndrome. TCRdb independently ran MiXCR on the immunoSEQ multiplex PCR reads; one entry per CDR3 protein. The sample has about 280,000 distinct CDR3 sequences; approximately 81% are singletons. Sequenced: CD8+ T cells from PBMCs. The origin of the receptors is a human donor with multiple sclerosis. Both conserved end residues are part of each CDR3. A D gene is named only where the DNA matches it firmly. Some rows mark clone size as missing; the rest say once, few, many or name a class of expanded clone.

len: 17
abundance: NA
v_gene: TRBV3-1
j_gene: TRBJ1-5
d_gene: NA
CDR3nt: TGTGCCAGCAGCCAATCGCATGTAGCGGGGTATAATCAGCCCCAGCATTTT
CDR3aa: CASSQSHVAGYNQPQHF

len: 15
abundance: once
v_gene: TRBV7-9
j_gene: TRBJ2-3
d_gene: TRBD2
CDR3nt: TGTGCCAGCAGCTTACTAGCGGGCAGCGGGGATACGCAGTATTTT
CDR3aa: CASSLLAGSGDTQYF

len: 16
abundance: NA
v_gene: TRBV12-3/TRBV12-4
j_gene: TRBJ2-3
d_gene: TRBD2
CDR3nt: TGTGCCAGCAGTTTATCAGCGGGGTGGGGTACAGATACGCAGTATTTT
CDR3aa: CASSLSAGWGTDTQYF

len: 15
abundance: NA
v_gene: TRBV7-8
j_gene: TRBJ2-1
d_gene: TRBD2
CDR3nt: TGTGCCAGCAGCTTTGCGGCGGGAGGAAGAAATGAGCAGTTCTTC
CDR3aa: CASSFAAGGRNEQFF

len: 12
abundance: NA
v_gene: TRBV12-5
j_gene: TRBJ2-7
d_gene: NA
CDR3nt: TGTGCTAGTGGTTTGGGGGCCTACGAGCAGTACTTC
CDR3aa: CASGLGAYEQYF

len: 16
abundance: NA
v_gene: TRBV27
j_gene: TRBJ2-3
d_gene: NA
CDR3nt: TGTGCCAGCAGTTCTAGCGAGAGTCCTAGCACAGATACGCAGTATTTT
CDR3aa: CASSSSESPSTDTQYF

len: 19
abundance: NA
v_gene: TRBV28
j_gene: TRBJ2-3
d_gene: TRBD2
CDR3nt: TGTGCCAGCAGCCTACCCCACCTGACTAGCGGGACCGGCACAGATACGCAGTATTTT
CDR3aa: CASSLPHLTSGTGTDTQYF

len: 18
abundance: NA
v_gene: TRBV30
j_gene: TRBJ2-2
d_gene: TRBD2
CDR3nt: TGTGCCTGGAGTGTTTTGAGCGGGAGGGCCTTGAACACCGGGGAGCTGTTTTTT
CDR3aa: CAWSVLSGRALNTGELFF

len: 14
abundance: NA
v_gene: TRBV4-1
j_gene: TRBJ2-7
d_gene: NA
CDR3nt: TGCGCCAGCAGCCAAGTTAAGCGGCCTGACGAGCAGTACTTC
CDR3aa: CASSQVKRPDEQYF

len: 16
abundance: NA
v_gene: TRBV3-1
j_gene: TRBJ2-7
d_gene: NA
CDR3nt: TGTGCCAGCAGCCGTGGGTTCGTTGAGGCTAGGGACGAGCAGTACTTC
CDR3aa: CASSRGFVEARDEQYF

len: 14
abundance: NA
v_gene: TRBV20-1
j_gene: TRBJ2-7
d_gene: NA
CDR3nt: TGCAGTGCTAGTCCCCTGGACCTCTCCTACGAGCAGTACTTC
CDR3aa: CSASPLDLSYEQYF

len: 13
abundance: NA
v_gene: TRBV4-1
j_gene: TRBJ1-2
d_gene: NA
CDR3nt: TGCGCCAGCAGCCAAGATCCAAGAGGTGGCTACACCTTC
CDR3aa: CASSQDPRGGYTF

len: 15
abundance: NA
v_gene: TRBV27
j_gene: TRBJ2-2
d_gene: TRBD1
CDR3nt: TGTGCCAGCAGTTGGGACAGGGAAGGGGCCGGGGAGCTGTTTTTT
CDR3aa: CASSWDREGAGELFF

len: 14
abundance: once
v_gene: TRBV6-5
j_gene: TRBJ2-1
d_gene: NA
CDR3nt: TGTGCCAGCAGTTTGGGGGGGGCCAACAATGAGCAGTTCTTC
CDR3aa: CASSLGGANNEQFF

len: 16
abundance: NA
v_gene: TRBV28
j_gene: TRBJ2-1
d_gene: TRBD2
CDR3nt: TGTGCCAGCAGTTACCAAGGACTAGCGGGAGTGAATGAGCAGTTCTTC
CDR3aa: CASSYQGLAGVNEQFF

len: 15
abundance: NA
v_gene: TRBV2
j_gene: TRBJ2-1
d_gene: TRBD2
CDR3nt: TGTGCCAGCAGGCGGGAGGGCCATCGCTACAATGAGCAGTTCTTC
CDR3aa: CASRREGHRYNEQFF

len: 15
abundance: NA
v_gene: TRBV27
j_gene: TRBJ1-1
d_gene: TRBD1
CDR3nt: TGTGCCAGCAGCACCGGACAGGGGGGGATCACTGAAGCTTTCTTT
CDR3aa: CASSTGQGGITEAFF

len: 16
abundance: NA
v_gene: TRBV13
j_gene: TRBJ2-2
d_gene: NA
CDR3nt: TGTGCCAGCAGCTTTGACCCAAGCCTTTACACCGGGGAGCTGTCTTTT
CDR3aa: CASSFDPSLYTGELSF

len: 15
abundance: few
v_gene: TRBV12-3/TRBV12-4
j_gene: TRBJ2-7
d_gene: TRBD1
CDR3nt: TGTGCCAGCAGATCCGGGACAGGGATCCTCTACGAGCAGTACTTC
CDR3aa: CASRSGTGILYEQYF

len: 13
abundance: NA
v_gene: TRBV10-3
j_gene: TRBJ2-7
d_gene: TRBD2
CDR3nt: TGTGCCATCAGTGAGGCTAGCGGCTACGAGCAGTACTTC
CDR3aa: CAISEASGYEQYF

len: 20
abundance: few
v_gene: TRBV7-6
j_gene: TRBJ2-1
d_gene: TRBD1
CDR3nt: TGTGCCAGCAGTCCAGGGACAGGAATAAGGGAGGCAATATTATACAATGAGCAGTTCTTC
CDR3aa: CASSPGTGIREAILYNEQFF

len: 14
abundance: NA
v_gene: TRBV27
j_gene: TRBJ2-7
d_gene: NA
CDR3nt: TGTGCCAGTTCCTCCCGGACGGATTTCTACGAGCAGTACTTC
CDR3aa: CASSSRTDFYEQYF

len: 14
abundance: NA
v_gene: TRBV7-9
j_gene: TRBJ2-7
d_gene: TRBD1
CDR3nt: TGTGCCAGCTCCAAGGACAGGGGCCCCTACGAGCAGTACTTC
CDR3aa: CASSKDRGPYEQYF

len: 11
abundance: NA
v_gene: TRBV10-3
j_gene: TRBJ2-7
d_gene: NA
CDR3nt: TGTGCCATCAGTGATAGTCACGAGCAGTACTTC
CDR3aa: CAISDSHEQYF

len: 18
abundance: NA
v_gene: TRBV19
j_gene: TRBJ1-5
d_gene: TRBD1
CDR3nt: TGTGCCAGTAGGCTCGTCGGGACAGGGGGCCCGTTCAATCAGCCCCAGCATTTT
CDR3aa: CASRLVGTGGPFNQPQHF

len: 14
abundance: NA
v_gene: TRBV7-9
j_gene: TRBJ1-1
d_gene: NA
CDR3nt: TGTGCCAGCAGCGCTAAGCGGCGGTACACTGAAGCTTTCTTT
CDR3aa: CASSAKRRYTEAFF

len: 13
abundance: NA
v_gene: TRBV5-4
j_gene: TRBJ2-1
d_gene: NA
CDR3nt: TGTGCCAGCAGCTTGGACCCCGGGAATGAGCAGTTCTTC
CDR3aa: CASSLDPGNEQFF

len: 12
abundance: NA
v_gene: TRBV27
j_gene: TRBJ2-7
d_gene: NA
CDR3nt: TGTGCCAGCAGTTCGTCTATCCACGAGCAGTACTTC
CDR3aa: CASSSSIHEQYF

len: 15
abundance: NA
v_gene: TRBV5-1
j_gene: TRBJ1-2
d_gene: TRBD1
CDR3nt: TGCGCCAGCAGCGAGACAGGGGAGACATACTATGGCTACACCTTC
CDR3aa: CASSETGETYYGYTF

len: 15
abundance: NA
v_gene: TRBV27
j_gene: TRBJ2-5
d_gene: NA
CDR3nt: TGTGCCAGCAGTTTGGTTGCAGGGGCGAGAGAGACCCAGTACTTC
CDR3aa: CASSLVAGARETQYF